The subject of this entry is one T cell receptor beta chain. CDR3 length: 14 residues. Germline-derived CDR1 and CDR2 are SQVTM and ANQGSEA. Trimming pared 7 bases from V and 0 bases from J, leaving 15 bases between. This sample is part of a study of human T cells and chemical hapten exposure. Study at large: Sensitization was performed using 2% DPC on an approximately 2 cm by approximately 2 cm upper inner arm skin site.

Time point in this sample: pre-sensitization, week 0. Specified treatment: therapeutic diphenylcyclopropenone sensitization with weekly scalp DPC. Individual cDNA molecules received unique molecular identifiers in the library. Each CDR3 protein gets one entry after TCRdb re-called the RACE reads with MiXCR. The sample yields over 70,000 distinct CDR3 sequences, around 15% seen once. The rearrangement links TRBV29-1 to TRBJ1-1, with a weak D call TRBD1 (5 bases). The sequence was collected from a woman aged 50 to 65 with alopecia areata. Some clones in this sample may be carry-over from other donors' samples. The material was whole blood, obtained in connection with sensitization to the hapten diphenylcyclopropenone (DPC). The CDR3 nucleotides are TGCAGCGCCCGACGGGGACCGTTGAACACTGAAGCTTTCTTT. Translation gives CSARRGPLNTEAFF.